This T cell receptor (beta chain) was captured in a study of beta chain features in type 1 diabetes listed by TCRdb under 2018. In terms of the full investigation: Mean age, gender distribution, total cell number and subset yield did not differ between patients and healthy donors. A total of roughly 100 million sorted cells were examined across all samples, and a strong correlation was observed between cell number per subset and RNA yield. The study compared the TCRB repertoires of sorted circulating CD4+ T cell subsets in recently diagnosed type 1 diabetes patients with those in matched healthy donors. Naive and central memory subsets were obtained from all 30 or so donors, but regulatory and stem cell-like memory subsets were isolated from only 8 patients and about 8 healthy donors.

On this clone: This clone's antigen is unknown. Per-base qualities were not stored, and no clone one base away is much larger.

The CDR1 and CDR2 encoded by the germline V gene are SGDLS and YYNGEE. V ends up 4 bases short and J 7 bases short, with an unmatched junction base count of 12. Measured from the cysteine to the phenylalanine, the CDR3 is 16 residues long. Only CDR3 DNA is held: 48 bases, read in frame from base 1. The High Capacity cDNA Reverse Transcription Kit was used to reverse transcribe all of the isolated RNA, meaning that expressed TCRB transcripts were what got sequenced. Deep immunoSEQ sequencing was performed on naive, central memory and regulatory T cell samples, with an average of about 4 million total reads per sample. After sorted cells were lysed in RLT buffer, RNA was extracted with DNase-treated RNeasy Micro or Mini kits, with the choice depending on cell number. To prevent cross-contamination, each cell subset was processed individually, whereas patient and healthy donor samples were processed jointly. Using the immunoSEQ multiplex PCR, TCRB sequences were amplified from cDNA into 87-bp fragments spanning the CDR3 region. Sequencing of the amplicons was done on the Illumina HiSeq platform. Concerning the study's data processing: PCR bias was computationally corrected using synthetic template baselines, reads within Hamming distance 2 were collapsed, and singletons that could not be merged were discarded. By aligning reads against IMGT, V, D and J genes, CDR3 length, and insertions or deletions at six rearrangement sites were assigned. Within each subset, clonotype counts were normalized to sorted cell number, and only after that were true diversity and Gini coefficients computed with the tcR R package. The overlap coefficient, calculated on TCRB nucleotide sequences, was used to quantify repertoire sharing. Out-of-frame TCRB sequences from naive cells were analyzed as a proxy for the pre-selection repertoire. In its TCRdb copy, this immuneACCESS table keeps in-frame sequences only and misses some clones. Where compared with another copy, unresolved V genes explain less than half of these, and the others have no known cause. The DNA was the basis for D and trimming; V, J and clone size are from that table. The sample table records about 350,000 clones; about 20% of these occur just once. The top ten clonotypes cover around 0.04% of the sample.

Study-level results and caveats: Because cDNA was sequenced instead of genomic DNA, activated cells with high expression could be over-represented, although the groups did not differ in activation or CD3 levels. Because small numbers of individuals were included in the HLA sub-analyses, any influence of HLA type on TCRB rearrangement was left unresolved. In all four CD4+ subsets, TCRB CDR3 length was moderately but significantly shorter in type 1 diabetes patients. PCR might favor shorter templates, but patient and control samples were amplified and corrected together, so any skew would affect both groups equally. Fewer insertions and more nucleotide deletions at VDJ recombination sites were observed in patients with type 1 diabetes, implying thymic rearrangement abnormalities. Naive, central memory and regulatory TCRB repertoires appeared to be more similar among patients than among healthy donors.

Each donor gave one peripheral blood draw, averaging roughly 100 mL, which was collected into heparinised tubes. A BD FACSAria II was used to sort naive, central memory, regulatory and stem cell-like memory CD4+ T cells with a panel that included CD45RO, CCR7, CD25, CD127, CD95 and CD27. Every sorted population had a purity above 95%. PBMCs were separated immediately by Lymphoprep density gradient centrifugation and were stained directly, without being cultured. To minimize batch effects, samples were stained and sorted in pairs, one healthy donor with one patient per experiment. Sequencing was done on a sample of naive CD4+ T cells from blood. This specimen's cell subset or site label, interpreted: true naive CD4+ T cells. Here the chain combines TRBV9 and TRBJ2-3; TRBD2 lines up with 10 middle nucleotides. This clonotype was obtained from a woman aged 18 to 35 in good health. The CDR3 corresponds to CASSPRRLAGPHTQYF. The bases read TGTGCCAGCAGCCCTAGGCGACTAGCGGGCCCACATACGCAGTATTTT.